The next 19 T cell receptor beta chains were all read from a single sample in a study of blood T cell repertoires in COVID-19 (dated by TCRdb to 2020 to 2021). Receptor amplification or capture employed the immunoSEQ multiplex PCR assay. TCRdb's version of the immuneACCESS table is confined to in-frame rearrangements and falls short of the full clone set. An unresolved V gene accounts for under half of the shortfall where checked; the remainder is of unknown origin. Counted in this sample were fewer than 200,000 clones; approximately 80% of them appeared once. The ten largest account for 9.5% to 15% of the sample. Sequenced: PBMCs or T cells enriched from blood (not recorded which). These receptors were obtained from a man in his fifties or sixties who had recovered from COVID-19.

This clone was counted between two and nine times. The chain combines TRBV5-3 with TRBJ1-2; D may be TRBD1 (6 bases). TRBV5-3 is flagged as an ORF with uncertain function. Trimming removed 6 bases at V and 4 bases at J, with 13 bases between. The CDR3 totals 13 residues. This chain's CDR3 is CARTGDFAYGYTF. CDR3 in DNA: TGTGCCAGAACAGGGGATTTTGCCTATGGCTACACCTTC.

This clone was picked up one time. V gene TRBV6-5 combines with J gene TRBJ1-5, with 8 bases fitting TRBD1. CDR3 size: 13 residues. V shed 10 bases and J 4 bases; nucleotides not matched to a gene: 6. CDR1 is MNHEY, CDR2 SVGAGI, per germline. CDR3 DNA: TGTGCCACACAAGACAGGGGTAATCAGCCCCAGCATTTT. It encodes CATQDRGNQPQHF.

This clone was counted a few times. The rearrangement joins TRBV3-1 (or the pseudogene TRBV3-2) to TRBJ2-2; 10 positions match TRBD2. The germline gives CDR1 LGHDT, CDR2 YNNKEL (reference sequence). The length of the CDR3 is 16 residues. V dropped 3 bases and J dropped 7; count of bases not matched to a gene: 8. CDR3 region: CASSQPSGGGGGELFF. The CDR3 nucleotides read TGTGCCAGCAGCCAGCCTAGCGGGGGAGGAGGCGGGGAGCTGTTTTTT.

The rearrangement joins TRBV28 to TRBJ1-2; D not certain. CDR1 MDHEN and CDR2 SYDVKM come from the germline V gene. Trimming left V 8 bases short and J 0 bases short, with 19 bases between. The CDR3 consists of 16 residues. This CDR3 reads CASGSDDTSANYGYTF. CDR3 nucleotide sequence: TGTGCCAGCGGGTCGGATGACACCTCAGCTAACTATGGCTACACCTTC.

V gene TRBV28 combines with J gene TRBJ2-7; D may be TRBD1 (6 bases). The CDR3 consists of 15 residues. The germline gives CDR1 MDHEN, CDR2 SYDVKM. Trimming stripped 6 bases from V and 2 bases from J, with 17 bases between. DNA of the CDR3: TGTGCCAGCAGCCCAGTGGTGGACAGTACCTACGAGCAGTACTTC. This codes for CASSPVVDSTYEQYF.

The chain recombines TRBV5-4 with TRBJ1-5; the D is unclear. This CDR3 has 14 residues. Germline CDR1 reads SGHNT; CDR2 reads YYREEE (reference sequence). V gave up 4 bases and J gave up 0 bases, with 8 bases separating them. DNA for the CDR3: TGTGCCAGCAGCGTATTATATAGCAATCAGCCCCAGCATTTT. Translating it yields CASSVLYSNQPQHF.

The chain links TRBV11-2 to TRBJ2-2, with TRBD1 matching over 10 bases. The trim removed 5 bases at V and 1 base at J, leaving 13 bases unmatched. Germline V gene sequence: CDR1 SGHAT, CDR2 FQNNGV. The CDR3 has 19 residues. The CDR3: CASSIARSGQGKNTGELFF. CDR3 coding DNA: TGTGCCAGCAGCATAGCCCGATCGGGACAGGGGAAGAACACCGGGGAGCTGTTTTTT.

V is TRBV7-8 and J is TRBJ1-1; 7 bases are a match to TRBD1. Per the germline V gene, CDR1 is SGHVS and CDR2 is FQNEAQ. CDR3 length equals 17 residues. V lost 8 bases to trimming and J lost 0 bases; unmatched junction nucleotides: 15. The CDR3 here is CASRKNGFGTVNTEAFF. The CDR3 nucleotides read TGTGCCAGCCGCAAGAACGGATTTGGGACAGTGAACACTGAAGCTTTCTTT. Together with reference TRBV7-8 and TRBJ1-1, the CDR3 gives the full variable domain: GAGVSQSPRYKVAKRGQDVALRCDPISGHVSLFWYQQALGQGPEFLTYFQNEAQLDKSGLPSDRFFAERPEGSVSTLKIQRTQQEDSAVYLCASRKNGFGTVNTEAFFGQGTRLTVV.

This clone was counted between two and nine times. The V and J genes are TRBV19 and TRBJ2-2, with 11 bases matching TRBD2. V lost 5 bases and J lost 2; bases outside the gene matches: 7. This CDR3 contains 17 residues. Germline CDR1 and CDR2: LNHDA and SQIVND (reference sequence). The CDR3 is CASSLGLAATNTGELFF. The CDR3 DNA is TGTGCCAGTAGTTTGGGACTAGCGGCAACCAACACCGGGGAGCTGTTTTTT.

J is TRBJ2-1 and V is TRBV9; 10 bases are shared with TRBD1. The V gene end was trimmed by 3 bases and the J gene end by 1 base; junction bases not matched to a gene: 1. The CDR3 sequence is 15 residues long. Germline lookup yields CDR1 SGDLS and CDR2 YYNGEE. The CDR3 protein is CASSEGQGSYNEQFF. The DNA for the CDR3 is TGTGCCAGCAGCGAGGGACAGGGGTCCTACAATGAGCAGTTCTTC.

V and J are TRBV15 and TRBJ2-1, with 12 bases that match TRBD1. With 3 bases clipped from V and 7 bases from J, the junction kept 1 base outside the gene matches. This CDR3 region has 14 residues. Germline CDR1 reads LNHNV; CDR2 reads YYDKDF (reference sequence). The CDR3 here is CATSRGQGANEQFF. DNA for the CDR3: TGTGCCACCAGCAGGGGACAGGGGGCGAATGAGCAGTTCTTC.

This clone was found a few times. The chain joins TRBV2 to TRBJ1-5; 7 nucleotides match TRBD1. The trim removed 5 bases at V and 1 base at J, leaving 8 bases unmatched. Germline CDR1 is SNHLY and CDR2 is FYNNEI. The length of the CDR3 is 16 residues. The CDR3 DNA follows: TGTGCCAGCAGTTTTTCAGGGGGGAGGAGCAATCAGCCCCAGCATTTT. Its protein product is CASSFSGGRSNQPQHF.

The genes are TRBV5-5 and TRBJ2-5, with D tentatively TRBD2 (7 bases). CDR3 length equals 13 residues. V lost 0 bases and J lost 9, with 12 bases in between. Per the germline V gene, CDR1 is SGHKS and CDR2 is YYEKEE (reference sequence). The chain's CDR3 is CASSLGGGAAQYF. DNA of the CDR3: TGTGCCAGCAGCTTGGGCGGGGGCGCGGCCCAGTACTTC.

This chain links TRBV29-1 with TRBJ1-2, with D maybe TRBD1 (6 bases). Germline CDR1 reads SQVTM; CDR2 reads ANQGSEA. Trimming stripped 6 bases from V and 4 bases from J, with 15 bases between. The CDR3 totals 13 residues. CDR3: CSVSSSTGYGYTF. The CDR3 nucleotides are TGCAGCGTCTCATCCTCGACAGGCTATGGCTACACCTTC.

This clone occurred a few times. V is TRBV29-1 and J is TRBJ1-1; TRBD1 matches at 8 bases. The trim removed 3 bases at V and 1 base at J, leaving 10 bases unmatched. The germline V gene encodes CDR1 SQVTM and CDR2 ANQGSEA. The CDR3 sequence is 16 residues long. The CDR3 DNA follows: TGCAGCGTTGAGGGGCAGGGGGCAGCGACGAACACTGAAGCTTTCTTT. Translation gives CSVEGQGAATNTEAFF.

V and J are TRBV28 and TRBJ1-3; 7 bases align to TRBD1. Losses at the gene ends were 3 bases for V and 2 bases for J; bases not matched to a gene: 10. The CDR3 has 17 residues. CDR1 and CDR2 from the germline V gene are MDHEN and SYDVKM. CDR3 protein: CASSLGWGRGTGNTIYF. As DNA, the CDR3 is TGTGCCAGCAGTTTGGGGTGGGGCAGGGGGACTGGAAACACCATATATTTT.

The table lists this clone with a count of one. DNA of the CDR3: TGTGCCAGCAGACCTTGGCGGGGGGGACCAGATACGCAGTATTTT. Translated, it gives CASRPWRGGPDTQYF. The J gene is TRBJ2-3, the V gene TRBV11-2; 9 nucleotides align to TRBD2. J lost 4 bases, V lost 6 bases, and 8 bases had no gene match. This CDR3 spans 15 amino acids. Germline-derived CDR1 and CDR2 are SGHAT and FQNNGV.

The chain uses TRBV7-2 and TRBJ1-1; D gene ambiguous. Trimming cost V 2 bases and J 0 bases, with 7 bases left between them. The germline gives CDR1 SGHTA, CDR2 FQGNSA. The CDR3 runs 14 residues. The CDR3 reads CASSLRRLNTEAFF. CDR3 nucleotide sequence: TGTGCCAGCAGCTTACGCAGGCTGAACACTGAAGCTTTCTTT.

In its sample, this clone was seen a few times. This chain connects TRBV6-5 to TRBJ1-6; perhaps TRBD1 as D (6 bases). Trimming left V 11 bases short and J 6 bases short, with 14 bases between. The CDR3 contains 13 residues. Germline V gives CDR1 MNHEY, CDR2 SVGAGI. In nucleotides, the CDR3 is TGTGCCTCGATGGACAGTGGTAATTCACCCCTCCACTTT. Translating it yields CASMDSGNSPLHF.